This T cell receptor beta chain was captured by sequencing in a study of T cells after yellow fever vaccination. Study findings and constraints: Contamination of FACS-sorted repertoires by abundant clonotypes from the bulk population could occur. The appearance of a small share of clonotypes in both CD4 and CD8 compartments was observed. Subsequent booster samples again held most clones from primary vaccination (96% CD4, about 85% CD8).

To note about this clonotype: Its antigen is not known.

A process of 5'RACE template switching, which added a universal primer site and UMIs, was used to make TCR cDNA. TCRdb independently ran MiXCR on the 5' RACE reads; one entry per CDR3 protein. The sample carries 300,000 or so distinct CDR3 sequences, 10% to 15% recorded once. Trimming pared 0 bases from V and 1 base from J, leaving 15 bases between. The CDR3 runs to 17 residues. Germline V gene sequence: CDR1 SGHRS, CDR2 YFSETQ. The chain couples TRBV5-1 to TRBJ2-3, with unresolved D. The sequence came from a man aged 25 to 45 who received the YFV17D yellow fever vaccine. Sequencing was performed on CD4+ T cells sorted from PBMCs, taken 45 days after the yellow fever booster vaccination. CDR3 amino acids: CASSLAPGGWGTDTQYF. CDR3 nucleotides: TGCGCCAGCAGCTTGGCACCAGGTGGATGGGGCACAGATACGCAGTATTTT.